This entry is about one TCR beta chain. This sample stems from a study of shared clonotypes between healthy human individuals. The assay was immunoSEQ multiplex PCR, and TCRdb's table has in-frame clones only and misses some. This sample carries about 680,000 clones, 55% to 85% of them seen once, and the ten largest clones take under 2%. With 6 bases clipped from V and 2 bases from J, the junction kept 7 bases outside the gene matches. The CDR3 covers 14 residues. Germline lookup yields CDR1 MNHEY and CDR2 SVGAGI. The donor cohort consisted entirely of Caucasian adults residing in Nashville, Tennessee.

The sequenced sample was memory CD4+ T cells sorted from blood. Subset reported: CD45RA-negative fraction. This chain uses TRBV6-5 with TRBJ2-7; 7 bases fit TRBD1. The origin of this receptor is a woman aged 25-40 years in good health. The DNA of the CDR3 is TGTGCCAGCAGACGCCGGGACAGCCCCTACGAGCAGTACTTC. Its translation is CASRRRDSPYEQYF.